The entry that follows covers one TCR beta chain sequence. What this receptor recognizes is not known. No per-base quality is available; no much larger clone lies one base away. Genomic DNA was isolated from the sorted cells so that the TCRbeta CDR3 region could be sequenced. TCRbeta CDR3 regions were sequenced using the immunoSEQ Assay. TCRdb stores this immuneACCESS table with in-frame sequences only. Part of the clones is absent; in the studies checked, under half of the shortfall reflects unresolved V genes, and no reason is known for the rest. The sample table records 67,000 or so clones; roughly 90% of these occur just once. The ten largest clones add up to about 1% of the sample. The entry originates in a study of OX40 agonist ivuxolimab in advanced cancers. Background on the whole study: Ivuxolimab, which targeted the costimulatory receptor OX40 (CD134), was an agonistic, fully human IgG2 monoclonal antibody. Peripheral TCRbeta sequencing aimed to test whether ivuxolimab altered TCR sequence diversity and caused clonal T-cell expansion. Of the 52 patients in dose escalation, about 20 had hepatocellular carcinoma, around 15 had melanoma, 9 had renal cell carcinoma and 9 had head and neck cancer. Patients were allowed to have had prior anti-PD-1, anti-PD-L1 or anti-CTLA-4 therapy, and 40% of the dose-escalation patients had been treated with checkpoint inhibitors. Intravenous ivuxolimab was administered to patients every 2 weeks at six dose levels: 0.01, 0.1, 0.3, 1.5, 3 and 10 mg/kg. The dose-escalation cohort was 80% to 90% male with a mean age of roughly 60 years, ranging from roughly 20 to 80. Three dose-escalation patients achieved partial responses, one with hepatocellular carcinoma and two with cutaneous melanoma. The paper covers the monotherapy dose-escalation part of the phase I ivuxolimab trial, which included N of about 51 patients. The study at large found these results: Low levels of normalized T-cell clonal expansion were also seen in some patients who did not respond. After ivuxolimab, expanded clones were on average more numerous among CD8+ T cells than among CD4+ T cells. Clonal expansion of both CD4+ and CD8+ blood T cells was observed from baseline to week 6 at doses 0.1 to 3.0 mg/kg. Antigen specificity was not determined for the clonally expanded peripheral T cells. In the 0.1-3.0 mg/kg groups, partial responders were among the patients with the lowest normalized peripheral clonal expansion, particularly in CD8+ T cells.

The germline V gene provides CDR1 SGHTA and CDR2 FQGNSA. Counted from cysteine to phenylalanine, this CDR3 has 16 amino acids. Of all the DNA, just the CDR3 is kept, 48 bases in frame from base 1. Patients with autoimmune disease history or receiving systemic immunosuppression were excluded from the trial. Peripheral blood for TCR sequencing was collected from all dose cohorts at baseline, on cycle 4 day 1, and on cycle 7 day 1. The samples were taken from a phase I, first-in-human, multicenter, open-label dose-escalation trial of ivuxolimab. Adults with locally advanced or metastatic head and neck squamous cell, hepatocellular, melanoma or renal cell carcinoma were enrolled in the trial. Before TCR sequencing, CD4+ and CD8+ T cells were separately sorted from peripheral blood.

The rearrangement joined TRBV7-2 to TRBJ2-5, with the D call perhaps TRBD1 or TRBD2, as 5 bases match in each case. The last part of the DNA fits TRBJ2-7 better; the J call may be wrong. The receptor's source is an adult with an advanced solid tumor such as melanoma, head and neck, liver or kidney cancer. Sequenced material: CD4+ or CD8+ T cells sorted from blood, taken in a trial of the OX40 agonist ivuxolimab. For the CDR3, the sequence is CASSLAGTSLSYEQYF. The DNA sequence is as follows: TGTGCCAGCAGCTTAGCCGGGACCTCCCTCTCCTACGAGCAGTACTTC.